Given below is one T cell receptor (beta chain) in context. No cognate antigen has been identified for it. No base qualities exist here, and no much larger clone lies one base off it. The data were obtained in a study of long-term antiretroviral therapy in people with HIV (dated by TCRdb to 2022 to 2024). Study-wide context: The earliest samples were collected roughly a decade before the 2015 WHO recommendation for immediate ART, at a time when ART was usually postponed until CD4 counts fell. Whether ART initiation and durable HIV suppression were associated with changes in peripheral blood TRB repertoire composition and diversity was tested in a retrospective serial study. From some 30 adults with confirmed HIV infection, the cohort provided under 250 cryopreserved PBMC samples, gathered serially across a mean of around six years (range 1-12). Among the 25 to 30 participants with HIV, eleven to twelve were female. Test extractions of a monoclonal T-cell line alongside 30 to 35 polyclonal samples showed no cross-contamination during QIAcube processing.

From its cysteine to its phenylalanine, the CDR3 spans 14 amino acids. Only CDR3 DNA remains: 42 bases, in frame from the first base. CDR1 is given as MNHEY and CDR2 as SMNVEV, both from the germline V gene (reference sequence). V ends up 2 bases short and J 5 bases short, with an unmatched junction base count of 5. The immunoSEQ hsTCRB v3.0 assay was used at survey level resolution to sequence the TRB variable region. The targeted TRB sequencing depth was roughly 40,000-55,000 T-cell genomes per sample. Pooled TRB libraries were sequenced on an Illumina MiSeq with a v3 150-cycle kit. The paper's processing steps were these. Repertoire analysis was performed in R inside a reproducible Nextflow workflow that covered QC, data transformation and analysis. LymphoSeq2, an R package for exploring AIRR-Seq data, was used to implement the custom analyses. A handful of samples that produced fewer than 5000 total TRB sequences were removed, so some 190 HIV repertoires were analyzed. Among the roughly 190 retained HIV repertoires, approximately 61 were collected before ART initiation and 120 to 130 after ART initiation. Repertoires were downsampled to 5000 TRB nucleotide sequences, with summary statistics averaged over 100 downsampling iterations. TRB sequences were retained for analysis only if CDR3 regions of at least seven amino acids were present. Diversity was assessed using a clonality score derived from Shannon entropy and using the Gini coefficient. In the repertoire networks, any two of the top 5000 CDR3 amino acid sequences were connected whenever the two sequences differed by an edit distance of one. For TRB CDR3 amino acid sequences, GLIPH2 was used to predict antigen specificity groups and MHC restriction. To flag known CMV, EBV, HIV or tissue antigen associations, CDR3 amino acid sequences were matched against VDJdb and McPAS-TCR. Pre-ART, post-ART and control groups were compared with Wilcoxon signed-rank tests and Holm-Bonferroni correction. This is the immuneACCESS table as TCRdb keeps it, with only in-frame sequences that have V and J called. A part of the clones is gone; compared with another copy, unresolved V genes explain less than half, and the rest is unexplained. V and J calls and clone size follow that table, whereas D and trimming were derived from the DNA. This sample gives around 13,000 clones in total; roughly 82% of them show up just once. The ten largest clonotypes hold 16% of the sample.

Participants were included only if at least one PBMC sample before ART initiation and at least two post-ART samples were available. Every participant with HIV received treatment in the United States of America. Before DNA extraction, cryopreserved samples of roughly 0.9-11 million PBMC were thawed and then washed. At the time of the earliest PBMC sample, participants with HIV were aged between about 23 and 54 years. Each participant contributed PBMC samples from 1-4 timepoints before ART initiation and 2-8 timepoints after ART initiation, with a median of 7 samples. For every participant, serial HIV viral load, CD4+ T-cell count, ART history and demographic data were obtained. Using a Qiagen kit on a QIAcube, genomic DNA was extracted from unsorted PBMC, with samples processed in batches of 12. The paper's findings and limits, for the study overall: Starting ART was linked to a significant rise in TRB diversity, yet even after long-term ART the diversity remained significantly lower than in transplant donor controls. Because pre-ART samples had limited cell numbers, unsorted PBMC were profiled rather than sorted CD4+ and CD8+ T cells. Expanded TRB clones identified before ART initiation dominated the repertoire across all time points, though the dominance fluctuated and decreased in many PLHIV after ART. Because PBMC availability was limited, only the TCR beta chain was sequenced, with no alpha chain pairing. CDR3 length ranges in HIV repertoires were narrower than in controls, and network structure suggested an antigen-experienced repertoire with only a slight naive shift after ART. Samples dated from 2004 to 2017, and the ART regimens used may be less effective than current ones. Inferences about post-ART repertoire changes were limited because no data were available on ART adherence, viral resistance or therapy changes.

The sequence came from a woman aged 40 to 50 with HIV. The material was unsorted PBMCs, obtained 1.8 years before starting antiretroviral therapy. In this chain, TRBV27 is recombined with TRBJ2-7, with 8 bases in between that match TRBD2. The CDR3 region: CASSLGGRMNEQYF. The DNA sequence is as follows: TGTGCCAGCAGTTTAGGCGGGAGGATGAACGAGCAGTACTTC.